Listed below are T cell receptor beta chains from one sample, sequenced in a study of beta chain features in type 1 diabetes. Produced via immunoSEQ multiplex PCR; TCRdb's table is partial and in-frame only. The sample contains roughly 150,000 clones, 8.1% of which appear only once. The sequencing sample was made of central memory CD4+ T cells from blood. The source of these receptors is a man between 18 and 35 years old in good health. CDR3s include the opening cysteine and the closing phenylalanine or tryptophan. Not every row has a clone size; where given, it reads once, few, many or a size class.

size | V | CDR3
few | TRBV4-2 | CASSQITGGYTGELFF
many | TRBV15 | CATSSDLGLAISNEQFF
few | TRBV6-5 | CASSYLSGTLQETQYF
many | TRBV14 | CASSQFTVAEAFF
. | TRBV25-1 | CASSETSFNEQFF
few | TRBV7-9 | CASSQDSTYEQYF
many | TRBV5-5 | CASSLEHRGGEQYF
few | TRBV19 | CASRGVSYNEQFF
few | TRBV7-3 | CASSISGNYEQYF
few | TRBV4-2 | CASSQEGLTDGGTDTQYF
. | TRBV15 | CATSHRGQYSNQPQHF
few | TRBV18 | CASSPGGQETQYF
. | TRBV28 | CASSPLAGFVHEQYF
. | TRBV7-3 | CASSPKNDRAYEQYF
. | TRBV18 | CASSYTPPGQGGTEAFF
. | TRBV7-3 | CASSLAYGDEQFF
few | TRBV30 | CAWSRQGKEPQHF
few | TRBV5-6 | CASSLYDRTSSYEQYF
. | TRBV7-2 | CASSLNRGDYGYTF
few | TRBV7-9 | CASSLRTQETQYF
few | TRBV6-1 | CASSRLAASTDTQYF
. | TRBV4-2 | CASSTYRRLTEAFF
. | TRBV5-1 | CASSLVAGNGYTF
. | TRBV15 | CATSHVTGYREQYF
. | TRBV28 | CASSERQADQPQHF
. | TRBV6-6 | CASSLRGLQETQYF
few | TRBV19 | CASSPGQGWTEAFF
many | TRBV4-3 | CASSQDPVGVLNTEAFF
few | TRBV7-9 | CASSPRVTYEQYF
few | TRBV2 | CASLRLAGAFEQFF
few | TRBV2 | CASRTDYSPQNGYTF
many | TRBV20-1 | CSASGDTQYF